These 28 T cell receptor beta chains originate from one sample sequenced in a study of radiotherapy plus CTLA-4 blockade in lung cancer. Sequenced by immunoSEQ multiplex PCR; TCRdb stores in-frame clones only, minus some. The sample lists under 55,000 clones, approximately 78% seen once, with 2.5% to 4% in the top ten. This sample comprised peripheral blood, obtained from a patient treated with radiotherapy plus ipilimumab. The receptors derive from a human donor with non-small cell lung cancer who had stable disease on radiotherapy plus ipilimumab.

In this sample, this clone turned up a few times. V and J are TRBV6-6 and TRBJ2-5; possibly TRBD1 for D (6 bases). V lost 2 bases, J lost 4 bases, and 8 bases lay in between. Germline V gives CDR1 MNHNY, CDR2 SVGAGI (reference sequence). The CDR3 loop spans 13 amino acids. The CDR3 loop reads CASSYPDRETQYF. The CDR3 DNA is TGTGCCAGCAGTTACCCGGACAGAGAGACCCAGTACTTC.

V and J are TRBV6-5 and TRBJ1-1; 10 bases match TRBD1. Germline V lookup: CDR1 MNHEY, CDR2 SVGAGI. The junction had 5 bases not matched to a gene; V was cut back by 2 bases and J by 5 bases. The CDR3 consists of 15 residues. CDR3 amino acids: CASSYGRTGGTEAFF. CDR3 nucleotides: TGTGCCAGCAGTTACGGCCGGACAGGGGGGACTGAAGCTTTCTTT.

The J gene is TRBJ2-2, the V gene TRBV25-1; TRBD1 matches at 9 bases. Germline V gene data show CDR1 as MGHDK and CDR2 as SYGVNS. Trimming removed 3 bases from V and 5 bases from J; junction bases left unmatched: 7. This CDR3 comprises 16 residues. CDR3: CASSDQGQGFTGELFF. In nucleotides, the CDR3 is TGTGCCAGCAGTGACCAGGGACAGGGTTTTACCGGGGAGCTGTTTTTT.

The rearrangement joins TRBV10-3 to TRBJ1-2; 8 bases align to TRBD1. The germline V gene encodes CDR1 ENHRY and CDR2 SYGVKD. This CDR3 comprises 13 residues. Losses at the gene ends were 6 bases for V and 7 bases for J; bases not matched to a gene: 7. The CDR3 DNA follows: TGTGCCATCAGCCCCGACAGGGGTAGTGGCTACACCTTC. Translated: CAISPDRGSGYTF.

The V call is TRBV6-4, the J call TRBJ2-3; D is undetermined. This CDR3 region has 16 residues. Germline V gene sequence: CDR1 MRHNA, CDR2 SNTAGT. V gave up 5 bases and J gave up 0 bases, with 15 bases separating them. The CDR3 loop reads CASSFQASSSTDTQYF. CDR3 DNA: TGTGCCAGCAGTTTTCAGGCGTCTTCTAGCACAGATACGCAGTATTTT.

The CDR3, as DNA: TGTGCCAGCAGCCCTCCCGGCAATGAGCAGTTCTTC. It encodes CASSPPGNEQFF. The rearrangement joins TRBV27 to TRBJ2-1; D not resolved. The CDR3 is 12 amino acids. Germline V gives CDR1 MNHEY, CDR2 SMNVEV (reference sequence). The V gene lost 6 bases and the J gene lost 6 bases, with 9 bases spanning the gap.

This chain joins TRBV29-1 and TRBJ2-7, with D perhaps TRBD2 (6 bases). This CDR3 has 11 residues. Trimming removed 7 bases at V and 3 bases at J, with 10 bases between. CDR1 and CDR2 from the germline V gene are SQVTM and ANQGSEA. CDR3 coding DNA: TGCAGCGCCGGAGGGTTCTACGAGCAGTACTTC. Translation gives CSAGGFYEQYF.

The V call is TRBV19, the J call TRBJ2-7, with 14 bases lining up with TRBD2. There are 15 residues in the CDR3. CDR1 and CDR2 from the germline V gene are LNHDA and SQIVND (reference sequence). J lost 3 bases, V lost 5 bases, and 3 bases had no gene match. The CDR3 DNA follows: TGTGCCAGTAGTCGACTAGCGGGAGGGGACTACGAGCAGTACTTC. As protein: CASSRLAGGDYEQYF.

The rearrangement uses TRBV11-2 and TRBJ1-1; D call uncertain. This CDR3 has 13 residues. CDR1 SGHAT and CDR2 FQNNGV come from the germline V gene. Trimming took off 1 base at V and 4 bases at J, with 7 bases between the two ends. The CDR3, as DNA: TGTGCCAGCAGCTTAGGTGAGATCACTGAAGCTTTCTTT. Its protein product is CASSLGEITEAFF.

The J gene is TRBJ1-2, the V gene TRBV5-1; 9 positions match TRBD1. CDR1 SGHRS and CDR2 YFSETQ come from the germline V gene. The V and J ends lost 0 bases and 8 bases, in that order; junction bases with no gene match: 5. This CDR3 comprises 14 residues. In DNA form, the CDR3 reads TGCGCCAGCAGCTTGGAATACAGGGGGCGAGGCTACACCTTC. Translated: CASSLEYRGRGYTF.

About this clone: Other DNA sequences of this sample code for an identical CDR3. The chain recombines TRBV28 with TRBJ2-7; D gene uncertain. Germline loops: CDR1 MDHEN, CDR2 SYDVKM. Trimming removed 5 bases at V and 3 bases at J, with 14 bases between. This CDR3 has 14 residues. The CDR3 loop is CASSPGSRSYEQYF. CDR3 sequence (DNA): TGTGCCAGCAGTCCCGGCAGCCGGAGCTACGAGCAGTACTTC.

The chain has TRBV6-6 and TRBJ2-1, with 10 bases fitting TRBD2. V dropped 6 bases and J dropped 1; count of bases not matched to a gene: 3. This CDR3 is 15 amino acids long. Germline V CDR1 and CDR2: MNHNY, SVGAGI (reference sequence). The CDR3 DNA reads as TGTGCCAGCAGAGGGACTAGCGCTTCCTACAATGAGCAGTTCTTC. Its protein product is CASRGTSASYNEQFF.

The CDR3 loop reads CASSPLTSGRYTDTQYF. CDR3 coding DNA: TGCGCCAGCAGCCCCCTGACTAGCGGCAGGTACACAGATACGCAGTATTTT. The rearrangement uses TRBV5-1 and TRBJ2-3; TRBD2 aligns across 9 bases. The germline gives CDR1 SGHRS, CDR2 YFSETQ. Germline trimming cut 4 bases from V and 2 bases from J; bases unmatched to any gene: 11. The CDR3 extends over 17 amino acids.

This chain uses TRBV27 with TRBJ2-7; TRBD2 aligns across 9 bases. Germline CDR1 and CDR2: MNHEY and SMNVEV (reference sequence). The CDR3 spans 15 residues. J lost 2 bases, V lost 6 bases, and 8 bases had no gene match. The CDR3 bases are TGTGCCAGCAGCGCTAGCGGGGTTTTAACCTACGAGCAGTACTTC. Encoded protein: CASSASGVLTYEQYF.

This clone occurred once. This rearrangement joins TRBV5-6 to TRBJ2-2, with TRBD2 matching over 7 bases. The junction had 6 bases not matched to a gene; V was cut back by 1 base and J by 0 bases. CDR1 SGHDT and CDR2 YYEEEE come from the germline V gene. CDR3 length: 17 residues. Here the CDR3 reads CASSLFGAGTNTGELFF. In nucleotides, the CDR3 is TGTGCCAGCAGCTTGTTTGGAGCGGGAACGAACACCGGGGAGCTGTTTTTT.

The CDR3 is CASSFGRAETQYF. The CDR3 region has the DNA TGCGCCAGCAGCTTCGGCAGGGCTGAGACCCAGTACTTC. V usage is TRBV5-1 and J usage is TRBJ2-5, with D perhaps TRBD1 (5 bases). Germline V gene lookup returns CDR1 SGHRS and CDR2 YFSETQ. The CDR3 loop spans 13 amino acids. V was cut by 2 bases and J by 5 bases, with 10 bases left in between.

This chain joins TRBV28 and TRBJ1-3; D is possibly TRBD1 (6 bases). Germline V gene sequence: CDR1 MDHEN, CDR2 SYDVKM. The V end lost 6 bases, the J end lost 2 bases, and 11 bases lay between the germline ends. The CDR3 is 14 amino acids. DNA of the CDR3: TGTGCCAGCAGCTATCCAGGGGCTGGAAACACCATATATTTT. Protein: CASSYPGAGNTIYF.

The CDR3 region has the DNA TGTGCCAGCAGCTTAGGCGGGGCTAGCGGTATCAATGAGCAGTTCTTC. Residues: CASSLGGASGINEQFF. The rearrangement uses TRBV7-2 and TRBJ2-1; 7 bases align to TRBD2. J gave up 6 bases and V 1 base, and 9 bases lay outside the gene matches. CDR3 length: 16 amino acids. CDR1 is SGHTA, CDR2 FQGNSA, per germline.

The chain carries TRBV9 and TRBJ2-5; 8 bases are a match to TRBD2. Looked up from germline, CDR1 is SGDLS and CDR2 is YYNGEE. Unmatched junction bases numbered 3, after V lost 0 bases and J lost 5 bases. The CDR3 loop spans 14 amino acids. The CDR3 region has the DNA TGTGCCAGCAGCGTAGCTCCTAGCGGGGAGACCCAGTACTTC. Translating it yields CASSVAPSGETQYF.

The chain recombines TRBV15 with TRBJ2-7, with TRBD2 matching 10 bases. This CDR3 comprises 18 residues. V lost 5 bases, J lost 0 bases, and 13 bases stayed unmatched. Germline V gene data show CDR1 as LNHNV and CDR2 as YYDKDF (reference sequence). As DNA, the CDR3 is TGTGCCACCAGCGAAAGATGGGAAAGCGGGGGGGCCTCCTACGAGCAGTACTTC. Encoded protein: CATSERWESGGASYEQYF.

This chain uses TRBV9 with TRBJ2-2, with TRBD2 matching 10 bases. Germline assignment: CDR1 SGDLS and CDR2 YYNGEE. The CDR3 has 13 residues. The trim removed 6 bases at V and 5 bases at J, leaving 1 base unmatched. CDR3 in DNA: TGTGCCAGCAATAGCGGGAGGACCGGGGAGCTGTTTTTT. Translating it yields CASNSGRTGELFF.

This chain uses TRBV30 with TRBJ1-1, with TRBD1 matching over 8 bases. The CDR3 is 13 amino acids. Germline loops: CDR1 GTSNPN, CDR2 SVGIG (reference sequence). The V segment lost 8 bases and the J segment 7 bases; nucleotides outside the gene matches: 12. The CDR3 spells CAQSRTGQGEAFF. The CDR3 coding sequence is TGTGCCCAATCCCGTACTGGACAGGGTGAAGCTTTCTTT.

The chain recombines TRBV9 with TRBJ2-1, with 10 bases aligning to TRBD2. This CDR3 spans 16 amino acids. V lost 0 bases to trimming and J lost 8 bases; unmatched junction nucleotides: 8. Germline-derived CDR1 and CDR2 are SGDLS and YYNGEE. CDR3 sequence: CASSVGGTSVGHEQFF. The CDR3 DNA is TGTGCCAGCAGCGTAGGGGGGACTAGCGTAGGCCATGAGCAGTTCTTC.

CDR3 in amino acids: CASSDPDWRDEQYF. The CDR3 DNA sequence: TGTGCCAGCAGTGACCCCGACTGGCGCGACGAGCAGTACTTC. The chain uses TRBV2 and TRBJ2-5, with D unclear. The J call may be incorrect, as the DNA end agrees better with TRBJ2-7. Germline CDR1 is SNHLY and CDR2 is FYNNEI. The CDR3 is 14 residues long.

CDR3 sequence (DNA): TGTGCCAGCAGTGACAGGGGAGACTATGGCTACACCTTC. It specifies CASSDRGDYGYTF. This chain uses TRBV25-1 with TRBJ1-2, with D maybe TRBD1 (6 bases). CDR1 and CDR2 (germline): MGHDK, SYGVNS. CDR3 length: 13 residues. Trimming took off 3 bases at V and 3 bases at J, with 8 bases between the two ends.

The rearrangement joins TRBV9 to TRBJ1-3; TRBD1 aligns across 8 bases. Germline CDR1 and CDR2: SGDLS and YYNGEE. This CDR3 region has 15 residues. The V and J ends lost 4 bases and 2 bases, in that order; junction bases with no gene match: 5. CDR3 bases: TGTGCCAGCAGCCGAGGACAGGGAACTGGAAACACCATATATTTT. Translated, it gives CASSRGQGTGNTIYF.

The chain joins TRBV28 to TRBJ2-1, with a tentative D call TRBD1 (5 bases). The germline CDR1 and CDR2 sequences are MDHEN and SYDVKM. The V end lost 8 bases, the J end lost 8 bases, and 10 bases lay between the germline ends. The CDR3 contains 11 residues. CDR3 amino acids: CASGRVDEQFF. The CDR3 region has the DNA TGTGCCAGCGGCAGGGTGGATGAGCAGTTCTTC.

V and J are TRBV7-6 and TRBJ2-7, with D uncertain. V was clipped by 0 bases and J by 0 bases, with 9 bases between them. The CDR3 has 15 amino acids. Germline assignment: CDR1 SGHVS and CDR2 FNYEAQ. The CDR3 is CASSLAPGSSYEQYF. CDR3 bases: TGTGCCAGCAGCTTAGCCCCCGGGTCCTCCTACGAGCAGTACTTC.